The 15 T cell receptor beta chains below all came from one sample that was sequenced in a study of beta chain features in type 1 diabetes. The sequenced template was cDNA made from the entire isolated RNA. Assay used: immunoSEQ multiplex PCR; TCRdb lists only in-frame clones, some missing. Of around 250,000 clones in the sample, roughly 70% were seen once. Source material: naive CD4+ T cells from blood. The receptors originated from a man aged 30 to 45 in good health.

V gene TRBV6-5 combines with J gene TRBJ1-2; D may be TRBD1 (6 bases). The CDR3 has 15 residues. The V and J ends lost 0 bases and 4 bases respectively, with 12 bases between them. Germline assignment: CDR1 MNHEY and CDR2 SVGAGI. CDR3 region: CASSYSYRVSYGYTF. The CDR3, as DNA: TGTGCCAGCAGTTACTCGTACAGGGTCAGCTATGGCTACACCTTC.

This chain connects TRBV25-1 to TRBJ1-2, with D possibly matching TRBD1 (6 bases). CDR3 length: 13 amino acids. V was trimmed by 2 bases and J by 8 bases, leaving 12 bases between them. CDR1 MGHDK and CDR2 SYGVNS come from the germline V gene. CDR3 residues: CASSEGRGWGYTF. The DNA for the CDR3 is TGTGCCAGCAGTGAAGGCAGGGGTTGGGGCTACACCTTC.

V usage is TRBV28 and J usage is TRBJ2-3, with D uncertain. Germline CDR1 reads MDHEN; CDR2 reads SYDVKM. V lost 5 bases, J lost 2 bases, and 8 bases lay in between. The CDR3 contains 13 residues. As DNA, the CDR3 is TGTGCCAGCAGTCCCCCAGCCACAGATACGCAGTATTTT. Its protein product is CASSPPATDTQYF.

V is TRBV11-2 and J is TRBJ2-1; 7 bases match TRBD1. The CDR3 is made up of 14 amino acids. CDR1 and CDR2 from the germline V gene are SGHAT and FQNNGV. Unmatched junction bases numbered 8, after V lost 6 bases and J lost 6 bases. The CDR3 region is CASSFDRVGNEQFF. Written as DNA, the CDR3 is TGTGCCAGCAGTTTTGACAGGGTCGGCAATGAGCAGTTCTTC.

V usage is TRBV29-1 and J usage is TRBJ2-1, with no clear D. Germline-derived CDR1 and CDR2 are SQVTM and ANQGSEA. The CDR3 totals 13 residues. Between the trimmed V and J ends, which lost 2 bases and 4 bases, there was a span of 9 bases. The CDR3 bases are TGCAGCGTTGAAAGCCACGGGTACAATGAGCAGTTCTTC. Residues: CSVESHGYNEQFF.

This clone showed up just once. This rearrangement joins TRBV5-1 to TRBJ2-1; 12 positions agree with TRBD2. Trimming at V came to 3 bases and at J to 9 bases, leaving 7 bases not matched to a gene. The CDR3 length is 15 residues. CDR1 and CDR2 (germline): SGHRS, YFSETQ. The CDR3 loop is CASSWTSGAPGEQFF. DNA of the CDR3: TGCGCCAGCAGCTGGACTAGCGGGGCCCCGGGTGAGCAGTTCTTC.

This chain connects TRBV9 to TRBJ2-2; 13 nucleotides match TRBD2. With V trimmed by 3 bases and J by 0 bases, 2 bases remained unmatched. Germline V CDR1 and CDR2: SGDLS, YYNGEE. The CDR3 length is 17 residues. CDR3 bases: TGTGCCAGCAGCGCGACTAGCGGGAGGCCGAACACCGGGGAGCTGTTTTTT. Its protein is CASSATSGRPNTGELFF.

The chain uses TRBV10-3 and TRBJ2-7; a weak D match, TRBD1 (6 bases). The CDR3 spans 15 residues. From germline, CDR1 is ENHRY and CDR2 SYGVKD. Trimming removed 2 bases from V and 3 bases from J, with 14 bases in between. The chain's CDR3 is CAISEHDRRVYEQYF. DNA for the CDR3: TGTGCCATCAGTGAGCACGACAGGAGAGTCTACGAGCAGTACTTC.

The sample holds a few counts of this clone. The chain has TRBV29-1 and TRBJ2-1, with a tentative D call TRBD2 (6 bases). This CDR3 is built from 14 residues. CDR1 is SQVTM and CDR2 is ANQGSEA in the germline V gene. Between the trimmed V and J ends, which lost 3 bases and 2 bases, there was a span of 11 bases. CDR3: CSVEKGLAYNEQFF. The CDR3 coding sequence is TGCAGCGTTGAGAAGGGACTGGCCTACAATGAGCAGTTCTTC.

The V call is TRBV7-2, the J call TRBJ2-1; D gene unclear. Per germline, CDR1 SGHTA and CDR2 FQGNSA. Trimming shortened V by 2 bases and J by 8 bases, and 13 bases separated the two germline ends. The CDR3 is 14 amino acids. Here the CDR3 DNA reads TGTGCCAGCAGCTTAAGGCCTAGTCGGCATGAGCAGTTCTTC. Amino acids: CASSLRPSRHEQFF.

The CDR3 DNA follows: TGCAGCTTCACCTGGACCGACCGCGAGCAGTACTTC. Its translation: CSFTWTDREQYF. The chain couples TRBV29-1 to TRBJ2-7; D not resolved. Germline CDR1 is SQVTM and CDR2 is ANQGSEA. This CDR3 is 12 amino acids long. Trimming cost V 8 bases and J 6 bases, with 17 bases left between them.

This clone was recorded once. The rearrangement joins TRBV2 to TRBJ2-3, with a tentative D call TRBD1 (6 bases). The CDR3 sequence is 15 residues long. The germline V and J ends were trimmed by 7 bases and 5 bases, with 19 bases remaining between them. The V gene's germline CDR1 is SNHLY and CDR2 FYNNEI. CDR3 protein: CASISDSDSRDTQYF. CDR3 DNA sequence: TGTGCCAGCATTTCAGATTCGGACAGTAGAGATACGCAGTATTTT.

This clone was observed a few times. This CDR3 is also generated by other DNA sequences in the sample. The V call is TRBV30, the J call TRBJ2-3; D ambiguous. V lost 0 bases and J lost 2, with 3 bases in between. This CDR3 contains 12 residues. In germline, CDR1 is GTSNPN, CDR2 SVGIG (reference sequence). The CDR3 DNA is TGTGCCTGGAGTGTAGTCACAGATACGCAGTATTTT. It translates to CAWSVVTDTQYF.

The J gene is TRBJ2-7, the V gene TRBV6-4, with TRBD1 as a possible D gene (6 bases). The CDR3 is made up of 14 amino acids. Looked up from germline, CDR1 is MRHNA and CDR2 is SNTAGT. V lost 10 bases, J lost 0 bases, and 16 bases lay in between. DNA of the CDR3: TGTGCCACCTTAGTGTCGGACAGCTCCTACGAGCAGTACTTC. This gives the protein CATLVSDSSYEQYF.

The rearrangement uses TRBV2 and TRBJ1-6; TRBD1 matches 9 bases. J gave up 10 bases and V 8 bases, and 6 bases lay outside the gene matches. This CDR3 has 13 amino acids. The germline CDR1 and CDR2 sequences are SNHLY and FYNNEI. This chain's CDR3 is CASGDRVGSPLHF. CDR3 DNA: TGTGCCAGCGGGGACAGGGTAGGATCACCCCTCCACTTT.